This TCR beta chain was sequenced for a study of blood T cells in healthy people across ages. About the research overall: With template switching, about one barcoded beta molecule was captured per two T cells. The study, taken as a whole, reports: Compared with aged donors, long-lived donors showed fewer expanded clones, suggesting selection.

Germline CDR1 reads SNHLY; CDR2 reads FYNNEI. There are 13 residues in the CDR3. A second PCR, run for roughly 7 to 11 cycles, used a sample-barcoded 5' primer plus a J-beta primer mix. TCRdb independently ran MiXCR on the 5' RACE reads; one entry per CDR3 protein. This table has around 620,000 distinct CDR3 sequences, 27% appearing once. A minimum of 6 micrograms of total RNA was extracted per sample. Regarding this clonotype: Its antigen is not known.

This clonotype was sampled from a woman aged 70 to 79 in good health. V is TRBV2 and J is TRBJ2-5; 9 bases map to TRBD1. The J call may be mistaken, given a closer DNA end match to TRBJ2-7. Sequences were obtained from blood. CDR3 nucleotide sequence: TGTGCCAGCAACACAGGGGGCCGGTACGAGCAGTACTTC. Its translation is CASNTGGRYEQYF.